This TCR beta chain comes out of a study of blood T cells in healthy people across ages (dated by TCRdb to between 2014 and 2017). In the study overall: Template switching captured roughly one uniquely barcoded TCR beta cDNA molecule per two T cells in model experiments. To avoid experimental bias, donors of different ages were distributed randomly across sequencing lanes. Age-related changes in TCR beta repertoire diversity were measured in the study by deep sequencing normalized with unique cDNA molecular identifiers. The donors were split into four age groups: young (average 16 years), middle-aged (39), aged (roughly 60) and long-lived (approximately 80). For two donors (one aged 18 to 30 and one aged 80 or older), the study analyzed two additional independent replicas of 1 million unique cDNA reads from the same blood draw. The full study reports these points: A strong correlation was found between observed TCR beta diversity and the percentage of naive T cells measured by flow cytometry. Donor CMV infection status was unknown, potentially confounding age-related changes in expanded clonotypes. Because profiling used bulk unsorted PBMCs, naive and antigen-experienced compartments could not be compared conclusively. Estimates of total diversity based on one million sequenced T cells were regarded as lower bounds and as underestimates. Compared with the aged group, the long-lived group had more naive CD4+ T cells, fewer expanded clones and increased TCR diversity, a pattern suggesting age selection. As age increased, observed TCR beta diversity per million T cells dropped in a roughly linear way, and a significant reduction was already evident by age about 36.

Deletion took 4 bases off V and 3 bases off J, with a span of 18 bases between the germline ends. CDR1 and CDR2, looked up from the germline V gene, are SGHVS and FQNEAQ. The CDR3 holds 16 amino acids from the cysteine to the phenylalanine. Only the CDR3 portion is preserved as DNA: 48 bases, with reading frame beginning at the first base. The method behind the library was 5' RACE. This sample was sequenced with an Illumina HiSeq 2500. The second PCR ran for roughly 7 to 12 cycles and used a J-beta primer mix along with a sample-barcoded 5' primer. A unique molecular identifier was introduced onto each TCR beta cDNA molecule by a template-switch 5' adaptor carrying 12 random nucleotides. Each sample yielded at least 2.5 million CDR3-containing paired-end reads. The Mint cDNA synthesis kit, primed by a TRBC-specific oligonucleotide, was used to synthesize first-strand cDNA from all RNA. Following uracil-DNA glycosylase treatment, all cDNA underwent a first 18-cycle PCR with the universal primers M1SS and BC2_uni_R. Concerning the study's data processing: Each sample was normalized by randomly selecting 1 million high-quality reads, each carrying a distinct molecular identifier. Instead of being binned into consensus sequences, reads that shared molecular identifiers were thrown out. MiTCR, set to a Q25 quality threshold and the strictest error-elimination algorithm, was used for CDR3 identification, clonotype clustering and error correction. A nonparametric unseen species model with Euler transformation was used to estimate a lower bound on total TCR beta diversity. TCRdb's own reprocessing of the public reads used fastp at Q25 and MiXCR and kept productive beta chains. Duplicate CDR3 protein sequences are folded into a single record with the most common DNA and genes. TCRdb, rather than the study authors, made the V and J calls. Counted in this sample were 550,000 to 800,000 distinct CDR3 sequences; 32% of them appeared once. The ten largest make up approximately 15% of the sample.

Concerning this clonotype itself: Its antigen remains unidentified. A much larger clonotype is one base distant, so this may be a read error.

Systemically healthy Caucasian individuals from Russia, 39 in total and aged roughly 6 to 100 years, were included as donors. Approximately 9.7 milliliters of peripheral blood were drawn from each donor into EDTA-treated Vacutainer tubes. PBMCs were isolated by Ficoll-Paque density-gradient centrifugation, with at least 6 million obtained per sample. Total RNA, at least 5.5 micrograms per sample, was extracted from PBMCs with Trizol reagent. For every donor, an aliquot of PBMCs went through flow cytometry to measure the percentages of naive CD45RAhigh/CD27high T cells. Here the chain combines TRBV7-8 and TRBJ1-1; a confident D gene designation cannot be given. The sequenced sample consisted of blood. This clonotype originated in a woman aged 80 or over in good health. Donor details come from another sample of the same person, matched by shared clones. The DNA sequence is TGTGCCAGCAGCTCGCCCGGGAGGCTAAGGGACACTGAAGCTTTCTTT. Its product reads: CASSSPGRLRDTEAFF.